This entry concerns a single TCR beta chain. Its target is unknown. This record belongs to a study of cytomegalovirus exposure and HLA in healthy donors. Broader study findings: Specific recognition of CMV antigens was confirmed in vitro for a few chains (all CMV-associated). DRB1 showed the most TCR associations and HLA-C the fewest in a later analysis, as rates varied by HLA locus.

PCR involved 60 Vbeta and 13 Jbeta primers. Produced via immunoSEQ multiplex PCR; TCRdb's table is partial and in-frame only. The sample consists of over 150,000 clones, 70% to 80% of them appearing once. The TCR was taken from a male donor in good health and CMV-seronegative. Specimen: PBMCs.

The CDR3 protein is CATSRDWGGGGADTQYF. The CDR3, as DNA: TGTGCCACCAGCAGAGATTGGGGGGGAGGAGGTGCAGATACGCAGTATTTT. The rearrangement joins TRBV15 to TRBJ2-3; 7 nucleotides agree with TRBD2. Trimming cost V 0 bases and J 4 bases; bases outside gene matches: 10. The CDR3 extends over 17 amino acids. Germline CDR1 is LNHNV and CDR2 is YYDKDF (reference sequence). Filled out from reference TRBV15 and TRBJ2-3, the complete variable domain reads DAMVIQNPRYQVTQFGKPVTLSCSQTLNHNVMYWYQQKSSQAPKLLFHYYDKDFNNEADTPDNFQSRRPNTSFCFLDIRSPGLGDTAMYLCATSRDWGGGGADTQYFGPGTRLTVL.